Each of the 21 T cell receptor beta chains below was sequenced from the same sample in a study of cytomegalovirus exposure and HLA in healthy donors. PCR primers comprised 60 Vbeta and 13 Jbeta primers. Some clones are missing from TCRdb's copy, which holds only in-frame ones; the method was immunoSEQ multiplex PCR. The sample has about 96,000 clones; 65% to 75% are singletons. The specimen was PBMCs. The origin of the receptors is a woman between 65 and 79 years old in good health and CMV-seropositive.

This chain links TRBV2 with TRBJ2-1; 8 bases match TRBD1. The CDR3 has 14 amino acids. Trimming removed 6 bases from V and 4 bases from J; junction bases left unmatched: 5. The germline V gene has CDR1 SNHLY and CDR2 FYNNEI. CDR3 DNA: TGTGCCAGCAGAACAGGGGGACAATACAATGAGCAGTTCTTC. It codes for CASRTGGQYNEQFF.

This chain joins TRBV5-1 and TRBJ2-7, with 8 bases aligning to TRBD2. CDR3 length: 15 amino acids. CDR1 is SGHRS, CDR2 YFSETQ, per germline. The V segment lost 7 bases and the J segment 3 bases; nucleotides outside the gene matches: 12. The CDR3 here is CASFTRPGGDYEQYF. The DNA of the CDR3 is TGCGCCAGCTTTACGAGACCGGGAGGGGACTACGAGCAGTACTTC.

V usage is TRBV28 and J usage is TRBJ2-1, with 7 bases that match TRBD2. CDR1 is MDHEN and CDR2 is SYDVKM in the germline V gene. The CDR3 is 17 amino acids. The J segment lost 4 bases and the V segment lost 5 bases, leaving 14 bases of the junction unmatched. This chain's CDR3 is CASSLRGGSGEYNEQFF. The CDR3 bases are TGTGCCAGCAGTCTACGCGGGGGTAGCGGAGAGTACAATGAGCAGTTCTTC.

CDR3 sequence (DNA): TGTGCCAGCAGTTCCTTTGGAGGGGTGAACACCGGGGAGCTGTTTTTT. It translates to CASSSFGGVNTGELFF. This chain uses TRBV27 with TRBJ2-2, with a weak D call TRBD2 (6 bases). Germline CDR1 MNHEY, CDR2 SMNVEV (reference sequence). The CDR3 totals 16 residues. Trimming cost V 4 bases and J 1 base, with 13 bases left between them.

The CDR3 loop reads CASSYGQSWWDEQYF. CDR3 nucleotides: TGTGCCAGCAGTTATGGACAGTCATGGTGGGACGAGCAGTACTTC. The chain uses TRBV7-2 and TRBJ2-7; D perhaps matches TRBD1 (6 bases). CDR1 and CDR2 (germline): SGHTA, FQGNSA. V was cut by 6 bases and J by 5 bases, with 20 bases left in between. The CDR3 length is 15 residues.

As DNA, the CDR3 is TGTGCCAGTACCTCAGGGGGAACAGGGGGTAGGGATGAGCAGTTCTTC. Translating gives CASTSGGTGGRDEQFF. This rearrangement joins TRBV19 to TRBJ2-1, with TRBD1 matching 8 bases. Germline trimming cut 7 bases from V and 8 bases from J; bases unmatched to any gene: 16. This CDR3 has 16 residues. The germline V gene encodes CDR1 LNHDA and CDR2 SQIVND (reference sequence).

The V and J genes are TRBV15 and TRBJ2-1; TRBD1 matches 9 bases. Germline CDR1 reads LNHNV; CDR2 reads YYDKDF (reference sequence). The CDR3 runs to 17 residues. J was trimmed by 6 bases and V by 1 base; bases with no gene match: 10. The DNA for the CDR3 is TGTGCCACCAGCAGAGGAGTACAGGGGGCTTTAGGCAATGAGCAGTTCTTC. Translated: CATSRGVQGALGNEQFF.

The CDR3 here is CASSLGQLTDTQYF. CDR3 in DNA: TGCGCCAGCAGCCTGGGACAGCTCACAGATACGCAGTATTTT. The chain carries TRBV5-1 and TRBJ2-3, with 7 bases aligning to TRBD1. Germline V CDR1 and CDR2: SGHRS, YFSETQ. This CDR3 comprises 14 residues. V dropped 4 bases and J dropped 2; count of bases not matched to a gene: 4. Full variable domain (remainder filled in from reference TRBV5-1 and TRBJ2-3): KAGVTQTPRYLIKTRGQQVTLSCSPISGHRSVSWYQQTPGQGLQFLFEYFSETQRNKGNFPGRFSGRQFSNSRSEMNVSTLELGDSALYLCASSLGQLTDTQYFGPGTRLTVL.

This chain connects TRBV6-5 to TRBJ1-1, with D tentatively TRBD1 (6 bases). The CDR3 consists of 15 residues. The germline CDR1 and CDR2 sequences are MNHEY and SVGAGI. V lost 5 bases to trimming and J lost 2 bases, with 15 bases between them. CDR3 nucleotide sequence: TGTGCCAGCAGTGGCACGGGACAAGGAAACACTGAAGCTTTCTTT. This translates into CASSGTGQGNTEAFF.

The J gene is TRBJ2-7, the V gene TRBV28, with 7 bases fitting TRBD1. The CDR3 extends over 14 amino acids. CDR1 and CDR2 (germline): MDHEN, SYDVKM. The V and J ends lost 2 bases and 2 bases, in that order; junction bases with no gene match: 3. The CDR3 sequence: CASSLPGTAYEQYF. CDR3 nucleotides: TGTGCCAGCAGTTTACCCGGGACAGCCTACGAGCAGTACTTC.

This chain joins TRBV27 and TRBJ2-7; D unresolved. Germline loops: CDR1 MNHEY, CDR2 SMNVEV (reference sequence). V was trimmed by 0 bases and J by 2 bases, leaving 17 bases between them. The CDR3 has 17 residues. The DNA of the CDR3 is TGTGCCAGCAGTTTATCGGGTCCAGGTCTCGCCCCCTACGAGCAGTACTTC. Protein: CASSLSGPGLAPYEQYF.

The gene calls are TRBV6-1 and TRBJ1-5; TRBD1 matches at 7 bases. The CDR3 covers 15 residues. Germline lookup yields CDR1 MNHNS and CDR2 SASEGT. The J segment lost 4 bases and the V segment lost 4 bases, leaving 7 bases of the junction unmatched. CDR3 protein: CASSGVGRGNQPQHF. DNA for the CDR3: TGTGCCAGCAGTGGCGTCGGCAGGGGGAATCAGCCCCAGCATTTT.

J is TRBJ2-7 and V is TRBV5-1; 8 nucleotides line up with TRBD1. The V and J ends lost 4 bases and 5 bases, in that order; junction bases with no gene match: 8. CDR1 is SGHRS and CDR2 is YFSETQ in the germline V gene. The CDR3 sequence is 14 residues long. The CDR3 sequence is CASSNPDRDDEQYF. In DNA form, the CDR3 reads TGCGCCAGCAGCAACCCGGACAGGGACGACGAGCAGTACTTC.

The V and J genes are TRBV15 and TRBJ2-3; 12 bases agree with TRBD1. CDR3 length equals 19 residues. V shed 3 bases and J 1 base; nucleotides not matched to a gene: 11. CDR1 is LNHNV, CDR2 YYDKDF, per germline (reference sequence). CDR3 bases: TGTGCCACCAGCAGCCCCGGGACAGGGGGCGATTTTGGCACAGATACGCAGTATTTT. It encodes CATSSPGTGGDFGTDTQYF.

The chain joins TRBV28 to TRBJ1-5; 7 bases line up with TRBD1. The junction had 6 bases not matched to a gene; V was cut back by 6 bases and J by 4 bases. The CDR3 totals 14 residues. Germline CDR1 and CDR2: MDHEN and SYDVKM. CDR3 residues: CASRPGTVNQPQHF. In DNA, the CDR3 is TGTGCCAGCAGGCCCGGGACAGTTAATCAGCCCCAGCATTTT.

CDR3 sequence (DNA): TGCGCCAGCAGCTTGTACGGTACTACAACTAATGAAAAACTGTTTTTT. Protein product: CASSLYGTTTNEKLFF. The V call is TRBV5-1, the J call TRBJ1-4; D gene unclear. This CDR3 region has 16 residues. Germline CDR1 reads SGHRS; CDR2 reads YFSETQ. Trimming cost V 1 base and J 0 bases, with 10 bases left between them.

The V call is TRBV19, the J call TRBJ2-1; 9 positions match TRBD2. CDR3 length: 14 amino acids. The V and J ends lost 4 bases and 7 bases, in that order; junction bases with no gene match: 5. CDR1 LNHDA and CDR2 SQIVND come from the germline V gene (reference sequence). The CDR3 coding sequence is TGTGCCAGTAGTAGGGCTAGCGGGACTAATGAGCAGTTCTTC. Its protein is CASSRASGTNEQFF.

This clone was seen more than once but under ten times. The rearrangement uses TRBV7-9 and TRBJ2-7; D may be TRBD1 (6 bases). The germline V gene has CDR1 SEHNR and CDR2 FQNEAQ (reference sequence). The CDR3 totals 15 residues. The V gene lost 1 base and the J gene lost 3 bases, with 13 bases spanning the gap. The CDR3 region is CASSLGTELHYEQYF. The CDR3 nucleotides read TGTGCCAGCAGCTTAGGGACAGAGCTCCACTACGAGCAGTACTTC.

In DNA, the CDR3 is TGTGCCAGCAGCTTGTTGGGACAGGACTATAATTCACCCCTCCACTTT. It encodes CASSLLGQDYNSPLHF. This chain joins TRBV5-5 and TRBJ1-6, with 8 bases aligning to TRBD1. CDR1 and CDR2 from the germline V gene are SGHKS and YYEKEE (reference sequence). The CDR3 runs to 16 residues. The junction had 3 bases not matched to a gene; V was cut back by 1 base and J by 3 bases.

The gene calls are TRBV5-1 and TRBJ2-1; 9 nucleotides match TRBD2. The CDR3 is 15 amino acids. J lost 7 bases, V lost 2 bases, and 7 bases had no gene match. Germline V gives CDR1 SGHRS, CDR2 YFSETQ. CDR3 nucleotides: TGCGCCAGCAGCTTACTAGCGGGCGGGGGTAATGAGCAGTTCTTC. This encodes CASSLLAGGGNEQFF. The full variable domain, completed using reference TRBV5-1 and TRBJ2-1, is KAGVTQTPRYLIKTRGQQVTLSCSPISGHRSVSWYQQTPGQGLQFLFEYFSETQRNKGNFPGRFSGRQFSNSRSEMNVSTLELGDSALYLCASSLLAGGGNEQFFGPGTRLTVL.

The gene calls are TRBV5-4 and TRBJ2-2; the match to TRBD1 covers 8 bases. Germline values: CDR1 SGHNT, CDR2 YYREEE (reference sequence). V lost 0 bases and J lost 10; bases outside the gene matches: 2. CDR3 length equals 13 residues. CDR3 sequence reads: CASSLVDRAELFF. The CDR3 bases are TGTGCCAGCAGCTTGGTGGACAGGGCGGAGCTGTTTTTT.